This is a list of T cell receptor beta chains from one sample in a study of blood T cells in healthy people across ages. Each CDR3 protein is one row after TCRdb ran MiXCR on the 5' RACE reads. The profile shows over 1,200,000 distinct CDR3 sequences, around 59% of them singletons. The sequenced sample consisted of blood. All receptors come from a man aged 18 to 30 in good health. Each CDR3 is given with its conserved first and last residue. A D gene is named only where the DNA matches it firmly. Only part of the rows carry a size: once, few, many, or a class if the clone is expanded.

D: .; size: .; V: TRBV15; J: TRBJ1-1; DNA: TGTGCCACCAGCAGGGTTGAGGACACTGAAGCTTTCTTT; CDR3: CATSRVEDTEAFF
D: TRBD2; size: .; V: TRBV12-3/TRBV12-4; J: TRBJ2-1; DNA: TGTGCCAGCAGCTGGGGACTAGCTGACTCGGGAGAGCAGTTCTTC; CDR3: CASSWGLADSGEQFF
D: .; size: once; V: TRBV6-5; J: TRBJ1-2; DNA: TGTGCCAGCAAACTGGGGGGGCGCTATGGCTACACCTTC; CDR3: CASKLGGRYGYTF
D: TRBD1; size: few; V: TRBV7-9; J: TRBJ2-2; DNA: TGTGCCAGCAGCGCAGGGACAGGGCACACCGGGGAGCTGTTTTTT; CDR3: CASSAGTGHTGELFF
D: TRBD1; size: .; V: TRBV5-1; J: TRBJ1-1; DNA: TGCGCCAGCAGCTTGGCCGGCAGGGGGATTACTGAAGCTTTCTTT; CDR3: CASSLAGRGITEAFF
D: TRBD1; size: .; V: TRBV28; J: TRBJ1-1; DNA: TGTGCCACAAACAGGGGGCCGGGCACTGAAGCTTTCTTT; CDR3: CATNRGPGTEAFF
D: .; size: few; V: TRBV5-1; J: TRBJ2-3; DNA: TGCGCCAGCAGCTTGGAGACGAGCACAGATACGCAGTATTTT; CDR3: CASSLETSTDTQYF
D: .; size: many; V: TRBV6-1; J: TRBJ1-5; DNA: TGTGCCAGCAGTCCCGGACCACCCATCAATCAGCCCCAGCATTTT; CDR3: CASSPGPPINQPQHF
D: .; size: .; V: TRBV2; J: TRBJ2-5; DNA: TGTGCCACCCGACTAGTCATCGATGAGCAGTACTTC; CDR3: CATRLVIDEQYF
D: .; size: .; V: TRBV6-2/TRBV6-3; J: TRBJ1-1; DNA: TGTGCCAGCAGTCACCTCCGGGCAAGCACTGAAGCTTTCTTT; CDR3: CASSHLRASTEAFF
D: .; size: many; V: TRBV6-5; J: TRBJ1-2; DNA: TGTGCCAGCAGTTTGACTACAGGGACCCATAACTATGGCTACACCTTC; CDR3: CASSLTTGTHNYGYTF
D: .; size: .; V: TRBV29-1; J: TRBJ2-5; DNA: TGCAGCGTTGAAGCCCCGGGCTACTGGGAGACCCAGTACTTC; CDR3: CSVEAPGYWETQYF
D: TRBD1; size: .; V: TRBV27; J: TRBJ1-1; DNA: TGTGCCAGCAGATCAGGGACAGGGATGGACACTGAAGCTTTCTTT; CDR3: CASRSGTGMDTEAFF
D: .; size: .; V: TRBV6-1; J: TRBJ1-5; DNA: TGTGCCAGCAGTGGACACTTCAATCAGCCCCAGCATTTT; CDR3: CASSGHFNQPQHF
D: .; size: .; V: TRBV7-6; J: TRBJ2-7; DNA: TGTGCCAGCAGCTTAGCAGAGGGGGGGCCCTACGAGCAGTACTTC; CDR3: CASSLAEGGPYEQYF
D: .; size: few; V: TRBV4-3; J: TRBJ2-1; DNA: TGCGCCAGCAGCCAAGACTCTGTGGACTTCAACCAGTTCTTC; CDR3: CASSQDSVDFNQFF
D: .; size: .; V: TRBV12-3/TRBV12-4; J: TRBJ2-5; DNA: TGTGCCAGCAGTGCTCTCGACAGCCAAGAGACCCAGTACTTC; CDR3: CASSALDSQETQYF
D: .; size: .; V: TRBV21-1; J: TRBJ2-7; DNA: TGTGCCAGCAGCAAAGCGGGGCACGAGCAGTACTTC; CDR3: CASSKAGHEQYF
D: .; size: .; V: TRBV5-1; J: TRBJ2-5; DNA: TGCGCCAGCAAACAGGCTCTCCAAGAGACCCAGTACTTC; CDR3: CASKQALQETQYF
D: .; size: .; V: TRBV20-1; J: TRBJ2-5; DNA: TGCAGTGCTAGAGAGAGAGAAGGGTACCAAGAGACCCAGTACTTC; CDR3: CSAREREGYQETQYF
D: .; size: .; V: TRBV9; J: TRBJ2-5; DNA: TGTGCCAGCAGCGTAGGAGTAGAAGTTCAAGAGACCCAGTACTTC; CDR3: CASSVGVEVQETQYF
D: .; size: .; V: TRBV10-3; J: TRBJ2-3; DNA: TGTGCCAGCAGTGACGACAGGTTCACAGATACGCAGTATTTT; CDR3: CASSDDRFTDTQYF
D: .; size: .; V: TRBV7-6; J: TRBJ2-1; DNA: TGTGCCAGCAGCCTAGACTACACCCGTACCAATGAGCAGTTCTTC; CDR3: CASSLDYTRTNEQFF
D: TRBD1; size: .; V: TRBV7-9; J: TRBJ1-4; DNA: TGTGCCAGCAGCTTCGAGGGACAGCGCGAAAAACTGTTTTTT; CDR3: CASSFEGQREKLFF
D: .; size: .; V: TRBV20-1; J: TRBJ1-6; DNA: TGCAGTGTCATTCGGAGTGCCAATTCACCCCTCCACTTT; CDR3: CSVIRSANSPLHF
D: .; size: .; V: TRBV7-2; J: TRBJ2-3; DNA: TGTGCCAGCAGCCCTACAGGGTTCCGACAGGATACGCAGTATTTT; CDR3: CASSPTGFRQDTQYF
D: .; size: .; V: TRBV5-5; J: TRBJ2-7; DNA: TGCGCCAGCAGCTTGGTGAGCAGGGGTCAGGACGAGCAGTACTTC; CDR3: CASSLVSRGQDEQYF
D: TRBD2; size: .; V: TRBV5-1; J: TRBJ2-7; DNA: TGCGCCAGCAGCGCCGGGACTAGCGCCCGAGTCCCCTACAATGAGCAGTACTTC; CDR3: CASSAGTSARVPYNEQYF
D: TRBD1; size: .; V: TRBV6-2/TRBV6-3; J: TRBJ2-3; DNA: TGTGCCAGCAGTTACTCGGGACAGCCCACAGATACGCAGTATTTT; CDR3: CASSYSGQPTDTQYF
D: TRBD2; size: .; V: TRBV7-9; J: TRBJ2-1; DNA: TGTGCCAGCAGCGGAAGTAGGGGACTAGCTCTCAATGAGCAGTTCTTC; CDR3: CASSGSRGLALNEQFF
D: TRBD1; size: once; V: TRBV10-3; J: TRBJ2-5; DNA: TGTGCCATCAGTCCCGGGACAGCGCAAGAGAACCAGTACTTC; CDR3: CAISPGTAQENQYF
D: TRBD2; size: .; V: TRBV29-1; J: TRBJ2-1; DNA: TGCAGCGTGCACGGGACTAATTACAATGAGCAGTTCTTC; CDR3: CSVHGTNYNEQFF
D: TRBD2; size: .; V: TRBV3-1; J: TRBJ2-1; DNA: TGTGCCAGCAGCTCCCTAGCGGGGGTCTCCTACAATGAGCAGTTCTTC; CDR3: CASSSLAGVSYNEQFF
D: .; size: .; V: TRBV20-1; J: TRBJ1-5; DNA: TGCAGTGCTAGAGCCTCCTTCGATCAGCCCCAGCATTTT; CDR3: CSARASFDQPQHF
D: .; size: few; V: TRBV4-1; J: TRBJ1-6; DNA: TGCGCCAGCAGCCAAGATCCTGAGGTGGGGTCCTATAATTCACCCCTCCACTTT; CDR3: CASSQDPEVGSYNSPLHF
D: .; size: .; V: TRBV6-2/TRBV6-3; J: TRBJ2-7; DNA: TGTGCCAGCAGTTACCCCGTCCCCCCCCGAACTTGGTACGAGCAGTACTTC; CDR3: CASSYPVPPRTWYEQYF
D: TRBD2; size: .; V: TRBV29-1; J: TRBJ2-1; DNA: TGCAGCGTTACAGGACTAGCGGGAGGGCCGAGCTCCTACAATGAGCAGTTATTC; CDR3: CSVTGLAGGPSSYNEQLF
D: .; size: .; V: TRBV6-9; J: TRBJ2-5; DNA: TGTGCCAGCAGTTATCCAACAGGACTTTTGGAGACCCAGTACTTC; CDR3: CASSYPTGLLETQYF
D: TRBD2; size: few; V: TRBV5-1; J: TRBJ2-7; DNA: TGCGCCAGCAGCTTCTCCTCTCCCGGGACTAGGACCCTCTACGAGCAGTACTTC; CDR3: CASSFSSPGTRTLYEQYF
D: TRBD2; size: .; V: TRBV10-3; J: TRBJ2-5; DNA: TGTGCCATCAGTGATACCAACGGGGGGGGGCTACAAGAGACCCAGTACTTC; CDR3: CAISDTNGGGLQETQYF
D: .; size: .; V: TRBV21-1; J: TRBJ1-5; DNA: TGTGCCAGCAGCATCTTGGAGGCAGGGGCCATACATAGCAATCAGCCCCAGCATTTT; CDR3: CASSILEAGAIHSNQPQHF
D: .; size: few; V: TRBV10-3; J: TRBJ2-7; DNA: TGTGCCATCAGTGTAAGCGGAGATTCCTACGAGCAGTACTTC; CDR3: CAISVSGDSYEQYF
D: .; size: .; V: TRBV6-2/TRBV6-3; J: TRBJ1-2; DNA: TGTGCCAGCAGTTACGAAGAACAAGGTGGCTACACCTTC; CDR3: CASSYEEQGGYTF
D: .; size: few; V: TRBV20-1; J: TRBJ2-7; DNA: TGCAGTGCCCCTTGGGCAGGGAACGAGCAGTACTTC; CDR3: CSAPWAGNEQYF
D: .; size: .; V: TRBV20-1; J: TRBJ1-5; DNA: TGCAGTGCTCTGTCGCAGGGGCGGCAGCCCCAGCATTTT; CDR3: CSALSQGRQPQHF
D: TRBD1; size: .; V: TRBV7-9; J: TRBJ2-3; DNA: TGTGCCAGCAGCCCAACCCTGGGACAGGGCCTTATTGAAGATACGCAGTATTTT; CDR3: CASSPTLGQGLIEDTQYF
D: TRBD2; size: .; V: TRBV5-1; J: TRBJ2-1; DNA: TGCGCCAGCACGGAGTCCAGCGGGAGGAACAATGAGCAGTTCTTC; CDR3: CASTESSGRNNEQFF
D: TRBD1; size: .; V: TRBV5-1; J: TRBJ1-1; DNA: TGCGCCAGCAGCCTCGTGACAGGGTGGTGGTTGGGCACTGAAGCTTTCTTT; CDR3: CASSLVTGWWLGTEAFF
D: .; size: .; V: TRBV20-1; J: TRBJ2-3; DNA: TGCAGTGCTAGGGATATTTTGTCTAGCACAGATACGCAGTATTTT; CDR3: CSARDILSSTDTQYF
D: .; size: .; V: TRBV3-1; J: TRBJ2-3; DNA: TGTGCCAGCAGCCCAGGACCAGACCCTACAGATACGCAGTATTTT; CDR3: CASSPGPDPTDTQYF
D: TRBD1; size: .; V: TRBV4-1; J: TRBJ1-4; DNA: TGCGCCAGCAGCCAACGAATTACCGGGACAGGGGCCGAGGGGACTAATGAAAAACTGTTTTTT; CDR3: CASSQRITGTGAEGTNEKLFF
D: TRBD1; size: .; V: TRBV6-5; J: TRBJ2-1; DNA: TGTGCCAGCAGTTACTCTGGGACAGGAAACAATGAGCAGTTCTTC; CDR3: CASSYSGTGNNEQFF